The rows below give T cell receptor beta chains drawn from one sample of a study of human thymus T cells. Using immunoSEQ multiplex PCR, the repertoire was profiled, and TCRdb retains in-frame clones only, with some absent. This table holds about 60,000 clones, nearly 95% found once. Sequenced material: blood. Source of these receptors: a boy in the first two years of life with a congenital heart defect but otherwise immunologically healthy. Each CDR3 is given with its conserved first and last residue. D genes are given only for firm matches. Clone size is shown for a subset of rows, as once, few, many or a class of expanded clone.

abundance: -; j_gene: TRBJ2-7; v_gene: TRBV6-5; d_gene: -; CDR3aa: CASSPDGLSSYEQYF; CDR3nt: TGTGCCAGCAGTCCTGACGGTTTGAGCTCCTACGAGCAGTACTTC
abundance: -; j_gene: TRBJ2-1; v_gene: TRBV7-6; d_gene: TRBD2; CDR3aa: CASSPGLAGEFSYNEQFF; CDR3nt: TGTGCCAGCAGCCCTGGACTAGCGGGAGAATTCTCCTACAATGAGCAGTTCTTC
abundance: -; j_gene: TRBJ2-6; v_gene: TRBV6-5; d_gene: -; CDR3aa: CASRRGIGANVLTF; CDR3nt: TGTGCCAGCAGGAGGGGGATTGGGGCCAACGTCCTGACTTTC
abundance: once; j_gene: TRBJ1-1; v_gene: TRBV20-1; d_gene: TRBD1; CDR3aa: CSEIRGLEAFF; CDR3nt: TGCAGCGAGATCAGGGGGCTGGAAGCTTTCTTT
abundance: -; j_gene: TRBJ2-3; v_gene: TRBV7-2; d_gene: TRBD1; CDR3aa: CASSLAGTGADTQYF; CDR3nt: TGTGCCAGCAGCTTAGCCGGGACAGGGGCAGATACGCAGTATTTT
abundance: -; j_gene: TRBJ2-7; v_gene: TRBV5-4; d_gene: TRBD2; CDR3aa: CASSLAGGPYEQYF; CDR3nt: TGTGCCAGCAGCTTAGCGGGAGGGCCGTACGAGCAGTACTTC
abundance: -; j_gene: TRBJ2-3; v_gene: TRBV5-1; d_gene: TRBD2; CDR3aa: CASSLGLAGHTDTQYF; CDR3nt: TGCGCCAGCAGCCTCGGACTAGCGGGGCACACAGATACGCAGTATTTT
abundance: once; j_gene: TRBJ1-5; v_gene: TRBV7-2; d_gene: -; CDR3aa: CASSLEHGTNQPQHF; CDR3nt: TGTGCCAGCAGCTTAGAACATGGTACCAATCAGCCCCAGCATTTT
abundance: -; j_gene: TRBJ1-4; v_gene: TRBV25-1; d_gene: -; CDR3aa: CASGAEKLFF; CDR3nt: TGTGCCAGCGGCGCGGAAAAACTGTTTTTT
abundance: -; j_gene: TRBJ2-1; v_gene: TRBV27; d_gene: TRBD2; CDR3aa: CASSLSSGSSYNEQFF; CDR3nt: TGTGCCAGCAGTTTATCTAGCGGGAGCTCCTACAATGAGCAGTTCTTC
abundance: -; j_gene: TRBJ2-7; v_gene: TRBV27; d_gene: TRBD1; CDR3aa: CASSLDRLYEQYF; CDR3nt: TGTGCCAGCAGTTTGGACAGGCTCTACGAGCAGTACTTC
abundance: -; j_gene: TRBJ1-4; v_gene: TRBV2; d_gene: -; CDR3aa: CASSEMGLDEKLFF; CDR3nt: TGTGCCAGCAGTGAGATGGGATTGGATGAAAAACTGTTTTTT
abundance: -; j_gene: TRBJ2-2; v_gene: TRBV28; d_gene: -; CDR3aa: CASSPSLPTERDTGELFF; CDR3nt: TGTGCCAGCAGCCCAAGCCTCCCGACAGAGAGGGACACCGGGGAGCTGTTTTTT
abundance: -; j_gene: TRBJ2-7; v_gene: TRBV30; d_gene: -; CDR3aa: CAWSSLDRGPSYEQYF; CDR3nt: TGTGCCTGGAGTTCCTTAGACCGCGGGCCTTCCTACGAGCAGTACTTC
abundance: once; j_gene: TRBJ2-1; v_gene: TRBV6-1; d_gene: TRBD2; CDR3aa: CASRSGLAGINEQFF; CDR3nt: TGTGCCAGCAGATCGGGACTAGCGGGGATCAATGAGCAGTTCTTC
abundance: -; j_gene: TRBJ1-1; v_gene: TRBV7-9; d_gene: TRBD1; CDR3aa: CASSLAGGNTEAFF; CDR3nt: TGTGCCAGCAGCTTAGCAGGGGGCAACACTGAAGCTTTCTTT
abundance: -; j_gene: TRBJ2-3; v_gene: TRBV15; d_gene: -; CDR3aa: CATRGLPGDTQYF; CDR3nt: TGTGCCACCAGGGGCTTACCAGGGGATACGCAGTATTTT
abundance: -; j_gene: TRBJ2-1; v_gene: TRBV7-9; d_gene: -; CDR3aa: CASSPRMGASNEQFF; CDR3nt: TGTGCCAGCAGCCCTAGGATGGGGGCGAGCAATGAGCAGTTCTTC
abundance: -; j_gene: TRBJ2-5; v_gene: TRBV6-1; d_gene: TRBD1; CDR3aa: CASSELQGARETQYF; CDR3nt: TGTGCCAGCAGTGAACTGCAGGGGGCAAGGGAGACCCAGTACTTC
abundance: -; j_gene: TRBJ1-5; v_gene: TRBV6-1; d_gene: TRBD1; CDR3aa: CASPDRAQRTQHF; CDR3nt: TGTGCCAGCCCCGACAGGGCTCAGCGTACACAGCATTTT
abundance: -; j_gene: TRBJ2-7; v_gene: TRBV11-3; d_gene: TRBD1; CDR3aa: CASSVGGQGATSSRQYF; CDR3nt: TGTGCCAGCAGCGTTGGGGGACAGGGGGCAACTAGCAGCAGGCAGTACTTC
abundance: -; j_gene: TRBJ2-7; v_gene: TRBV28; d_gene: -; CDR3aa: CASSSLRQGGEQYF; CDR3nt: TGTGCCAGCAGTTCCCTCCGACAGGGAGGGGAGCAGTACTTC
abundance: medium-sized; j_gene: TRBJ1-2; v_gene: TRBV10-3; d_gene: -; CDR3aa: CASQGTGGYTF; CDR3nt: TGTGCCAGCCAGGGGACGGGGGGCTACACCTTC
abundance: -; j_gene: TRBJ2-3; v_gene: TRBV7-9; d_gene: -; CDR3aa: CASSFTGTNTDTQYF; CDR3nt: TGTGCCAGCAGCTTTACCGGGACAAACACAGATACGCAGTATTTT
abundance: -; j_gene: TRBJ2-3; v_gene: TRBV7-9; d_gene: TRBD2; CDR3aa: CASSLAPTSGGADTQYF; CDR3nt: TGTGCCAGCAGCTTAGCCCCTACTAGCGGGGGGGCAGATACGCAGTATTTT
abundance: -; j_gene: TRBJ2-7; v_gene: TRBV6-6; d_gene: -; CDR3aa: CASSYSGGPRPYEQYF; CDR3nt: TGTGCCAGCAGTTACTCGGGGGGGCCCCGACCCTACGAGCAGTACTTC
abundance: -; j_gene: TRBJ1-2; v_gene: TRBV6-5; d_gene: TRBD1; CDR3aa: CASSRGNYGYTF; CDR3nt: TGTGCCAGCAGCAGGGGGAACTATGGCTACACCTTC
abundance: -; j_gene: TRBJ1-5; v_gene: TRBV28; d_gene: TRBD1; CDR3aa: CASSSYSGTDYSNQPQHF; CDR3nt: TGTGCCAGCAGTTCATATTCCGGGACAGATTATAGCAATCAGCCCCAGCATTTT
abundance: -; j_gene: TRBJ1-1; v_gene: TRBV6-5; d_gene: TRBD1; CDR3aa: CASRHRGSTEAFF; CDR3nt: TGTGCCAGCAGACACAGGGGTAGCACTGAAGCTTTCTTT
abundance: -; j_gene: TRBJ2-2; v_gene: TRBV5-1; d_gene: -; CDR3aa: CASSLAIGTGELFF; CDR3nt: TGCGCCAGCAGCTTGGCCATAGGGACCGGGGAGCTGTTTTTT
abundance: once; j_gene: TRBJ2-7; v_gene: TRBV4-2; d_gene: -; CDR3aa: CASSQETRMSFPSHEQYF; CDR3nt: TGTGCCAGCAGCCAAGAAACAAGAATGAGCTTTCCCAGCCACGAGCAGTACTTC
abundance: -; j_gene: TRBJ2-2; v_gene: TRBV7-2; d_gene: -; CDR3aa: CASSLSGFTGELFF; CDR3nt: TGTGCCAGCAGCTTAAGCGGCTTCACCGGGGAGCTGTTTTTT
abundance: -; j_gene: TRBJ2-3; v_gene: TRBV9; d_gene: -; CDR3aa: CASSVIGTVTDTQYF; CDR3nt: TGTGCCAGCAGCGTAATAGGGACTGTCACAGATACGCAGTATTTT
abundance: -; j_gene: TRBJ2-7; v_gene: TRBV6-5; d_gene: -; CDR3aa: CASSYFRGGTYEQYF; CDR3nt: TGTGCCAGCAGTTACTTCCGCGGGGGCACCTACGAGCAGTACTTC
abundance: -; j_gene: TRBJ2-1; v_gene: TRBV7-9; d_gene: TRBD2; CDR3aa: CASSLGGRATKSYNEQFF; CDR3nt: TGTGCCAGCAGCTTAGGAGGGAGGGCCACTAAATCCTACAATGAGCAGTTCTTC
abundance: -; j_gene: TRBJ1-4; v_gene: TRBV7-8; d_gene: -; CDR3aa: CASSWTGNEKLFF; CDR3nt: TGTGCCAGCAGCTGGACCGGTAATGAAAAACTGTTTTTT
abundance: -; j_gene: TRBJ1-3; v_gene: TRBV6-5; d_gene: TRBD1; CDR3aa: CASSYGTAGNTIYF; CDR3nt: TGTGCCAGCAGTTACGGGACAGCTGGAAACACCATATATTTT
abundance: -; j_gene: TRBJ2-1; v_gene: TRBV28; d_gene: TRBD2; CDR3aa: CASSANSGSRYEQFF; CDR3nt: TGTGCCAGCAGTGCCAATAGCGGGAGTAGGTATGAGCAGTTCTTC
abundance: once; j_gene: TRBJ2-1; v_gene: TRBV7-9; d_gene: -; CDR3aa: CASSFRGFGEQFF; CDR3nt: TGTGCCAGCAGCTTCAGGGGCTTCGGTGAGCAGTTCTTC
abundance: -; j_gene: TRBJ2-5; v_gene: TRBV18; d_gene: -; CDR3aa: CASSPIVTRGETQYF; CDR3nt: TGTGCCAGCTCACCAATTGTGACCAGGGGAGAGACCCAGTACTTC
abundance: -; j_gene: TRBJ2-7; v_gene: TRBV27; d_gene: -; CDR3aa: CASGKPGYEQYF; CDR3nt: TGTGCCAGCGGTAAGCCCGGCTACGAGCAGTACTTC
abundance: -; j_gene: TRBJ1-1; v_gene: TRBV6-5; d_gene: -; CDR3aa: CASRRGSTEAFF; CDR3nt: TGTGCCAGCAGAAGGGGGTCCACTGAAGCTTTCTTT
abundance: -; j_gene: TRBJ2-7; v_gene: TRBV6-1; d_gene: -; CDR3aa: CASSEEGGGYYAYEQYF; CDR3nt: TGTGCCAGCAGTGAAGAAGGTGGGGGTTACTATGCCTACGAGCAGTACTTC
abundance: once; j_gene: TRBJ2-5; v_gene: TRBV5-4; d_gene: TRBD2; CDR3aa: CASSQGLAGETQYF; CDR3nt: TGTGCCAGCAGCCAGGGACTAGCGGGAGAGACCCAGTACTTC
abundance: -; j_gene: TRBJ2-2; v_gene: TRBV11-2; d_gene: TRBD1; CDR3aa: CASSLAGGTGELFF; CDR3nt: TGTGCCAGCAGCTTAGCAGGGGGCACCGGGGAGCTGTTTTTT
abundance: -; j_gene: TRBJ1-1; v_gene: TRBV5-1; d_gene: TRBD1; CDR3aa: CASSETDRENTEAFF; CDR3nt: TGCGCCAGCAGCGAGACGGACAGGGAGAACACTGAAGCTTTCTTT
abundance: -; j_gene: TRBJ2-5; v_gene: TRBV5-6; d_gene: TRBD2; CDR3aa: CASSPFSGRAQETQYF; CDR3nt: TGTGCCAGCAGTCCATTTAGCGGGAGGGCCCAAGAGACCCAGTACTTC
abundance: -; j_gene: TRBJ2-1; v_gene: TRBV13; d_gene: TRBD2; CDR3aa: CASSLPGTSGSSQFF; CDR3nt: TGTGCCAGCAGCTTACCCGGGACTAGCGGGAGTTCGCAGTTCTTC
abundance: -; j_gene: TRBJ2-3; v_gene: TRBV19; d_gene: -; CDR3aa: CASSIRLSTDTQYF; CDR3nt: TGTGCCAGTAGTATCCGACTGTCCACAGATACGCAGTATTTT